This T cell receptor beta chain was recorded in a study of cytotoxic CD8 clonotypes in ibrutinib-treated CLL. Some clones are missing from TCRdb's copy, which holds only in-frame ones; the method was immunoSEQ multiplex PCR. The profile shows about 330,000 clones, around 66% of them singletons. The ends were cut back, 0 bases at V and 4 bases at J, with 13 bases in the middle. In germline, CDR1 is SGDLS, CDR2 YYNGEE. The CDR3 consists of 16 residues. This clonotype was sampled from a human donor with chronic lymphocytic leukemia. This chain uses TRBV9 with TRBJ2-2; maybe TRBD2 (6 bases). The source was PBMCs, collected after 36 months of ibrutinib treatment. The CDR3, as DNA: TGTGCCAGCAGCGTAGAACTTAGGGACTTCACCGGGGAGCTGTTTTTT. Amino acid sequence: CASSVELRDFTGELFF. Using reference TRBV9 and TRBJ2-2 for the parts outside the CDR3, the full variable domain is DSGVTQTPKHLITATGQRVTLRCSPRSGDLSVYWYQQSLDQGLQFLIQYYNGEERAKGNILERFSAQQFPDLHSELNLSSLELGDSALYFCASSVELRDFTGELFFGEGSRLTVL.